Ten or more counts support the clone carrying this T cell receptor (beta chain). Its target is unknown. Thyroid surgery had not been preceded by any treatment in any patient. This specimen belongs to a study of metastatic and nonmetastatic thyroid tumors. Study as a whole: Repertoires were compared across blood and tumor or nodule tissue from malignant and benign thyroid patients. Study findings and constraints: Malignant thyroid tumors reportedly had TCR beta diversity that was significantly higher than in benign nodules, in blood and tumor.

Germline V gene data show CDR1 as SGHKS and CDR2 as YYEKEE (reference sequence). The V and J ends lost 3 bases and 3 bases respectively, with 10 bases between them. This CDR3 contains 13 residues. TCRdb re-called the PCR reads through MiXCR. The table lists over 15,000 clones, around 12% of them singletons, with approximately 16% in the top ten. This clonotype originated in a female donor with papillary thyroid cancer or a benign thyroid nodule (not recorded which). Some clones in this sample may be carry-over from other donors' samples. This rearrangement joins TRBV5-5 to TRBJ2-7; D gene uncertain. The sequencing input was tumor tissue. CDR3 amino acids: CASSSPQNYEQYF. CDR3 DNA: TGTGCCAGCAGCTCACCTCAAAACTACGAGCAGTACTTC.